This TCR beta chain emerged from a study of cytomegalovirus exposure and HLA in healthy donors. Study-wide points: Per a later analysis, roughly 17,000 TCR beta sequences showed association with HLA alleles at 0.05 false discovery rate. In terms of immune exposure information, only CMV serostatus was available.

Comments on this clone: The antigen remains unidentified.

This CDR3 is built from 18 residues. Researchers ran the PCR with 60 Vbeta and 13 Jbeta primers. Measured with immunoSEQ multiplex PCR; TCRdb has only the in-frame clones, and not every one. The table shows roughly 120,000 clones, with roughly 70% occurring only once. This chain joins TRBV21-1 and TRBJ2-3; TRBD2, the table's D call, lacks a check against the DNA. TRBV21-1 constitutes a pseudogene. This clonotype originated in a woman in her thirties or forties in good health and CMV-seropositive. Sequenced material: PBMCs. CDR3 region: CASSKRAGTSVSTDTQYF. For the CDR3, the DNA is TGTGCCAGCAGCAAACGTGCCGGGACTAGCGTTAGCACAGATACGCAGTATTTT.